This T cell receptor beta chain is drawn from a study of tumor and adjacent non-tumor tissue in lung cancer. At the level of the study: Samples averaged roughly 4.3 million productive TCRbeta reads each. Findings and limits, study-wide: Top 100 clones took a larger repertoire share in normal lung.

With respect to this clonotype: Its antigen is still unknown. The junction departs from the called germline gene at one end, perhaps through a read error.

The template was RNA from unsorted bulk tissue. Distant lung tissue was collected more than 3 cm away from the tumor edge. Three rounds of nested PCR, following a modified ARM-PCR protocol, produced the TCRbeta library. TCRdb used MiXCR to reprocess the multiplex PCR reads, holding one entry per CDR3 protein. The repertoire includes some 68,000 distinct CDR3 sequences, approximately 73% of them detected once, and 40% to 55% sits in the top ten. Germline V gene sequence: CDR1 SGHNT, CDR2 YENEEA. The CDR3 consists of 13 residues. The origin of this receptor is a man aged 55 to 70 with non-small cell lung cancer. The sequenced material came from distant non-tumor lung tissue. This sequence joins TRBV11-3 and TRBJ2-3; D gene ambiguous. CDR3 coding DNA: TGTGCCAGCAGCTTGTCACCCGGCGATATGCAGTATTTT. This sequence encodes CASSLSPGDMQYF.